Sequencing of this T cell receptor (beta chain) was carried out in a study of T-cell reconstitution after alpha-beta-depleted transplantation in children. The authors prepared the TCRbeta library with unique molecular identifiers. TCRdb reprocessed the PCR reads with MiXCR, giving one entry per CDR3 protein. This sample has roughly 120,000 distinct CDR3 sequences, with 23% found just once. This receptor was obtained from a male patient aged 2-15 years who had a stem cell transplant for chronic granulomatous disease, so the T cells may come from the graft donor. Specimen: PBMCs, mostly from graft donor cells, collected 180 days after TCRalphabeta/CD19-depleted stem cell transplant.

In DNA form, the CDR3 reads TGCGCCAGCATGAGGGATGAGCAGTTCTTC. It codes for CASMRDEQFF. This rearrangement joins TRBV10-2 to TRBJ2-1; tentatively, D is TRBD2 (5 bases). This CDR3 is 10 amino acids long. Germline-derived CDR1 and CDR2 are WSHSY and SAAADI. Trimming pared 7 bases from V and 8 bases from J, leaving 6 bases between.